One sample yielded the 22 T cell receptor beta chains listed below, sequenced in a study of shared clonotypes between healthy human individuals. Only in-frame clones appear in the TCRdb table, and some are missing; sequencing was by immunoSEQ multiplex PCR. The table shows 2.3 million or so clones, with more than 80% occurring only once. Sample: naive CD4+ T cells from PBMCs. Stated subset: CD45RA+ positively selected. The receptors derive from a man between 18 and 29 years old in good health. Some clones in this sample may be carry-over from other donors' samples.

The rearrangement joins TRBV9 to TRBJ1-5, with D perhaps TRBD1 (5 bases). The CDR3 length is 14 residues. Germline values: CDR1 SGDLS, CDR2 YYNGEE. Trimming removed 3 bases from V and 7 bases from J, with 14 bases in between. CDR3 amino acids: CASSGRGFGQPQHF. The CDR3 region has the DNA TGTGCCAGCAGCGGAAGGGGTTTTGGACAGCCCCAGCATTTT.

This rearrangement joins TRBV5-1 to TRBJ2-4, with D unresolved. Per germline, CDR1 SGHRS and CDR2 YFSETQ. The CDR3 is 14 amino acids. V lost 4 bases and J lost 2, with 10 bases in between. The CDR3 loop reads CASSLGSPKNIQYF. CDR3 DNA: TGCGCCAGCAGCCTGGGTAGCCCCAAAAACATTCAGTACTTC.

The V gene is TRBV11-2, the J gene TRBJ1-2; 12 bases agree with TRBD1. The CDR3 is 15 amino acids. Germline CDR1 SGHAT, CDR2 FQNNGV. V trimming: 5 bases; J trimming: 2 bases; junction bases outside the gene matches: 3. CDR3 bases: TGTGCCAGCAGCCCCGGGACAGGGGGCAACTATGGCTACACCTTC. As protein: CASSPGTGGNYGYTF.

CDR3 bases: TGTGCCAGCAGCCCGGGGACTAGCGGGAGTCTTTACGAGCAGTACTTC. Translated, it gives CASSPGTSGSLYEQYF. The V gene is TRBV5-4, the J gene TRBJ2-7; 14 bases map to TRBD2. The germline CDR1 and CDR2 sequences are SGHNT and YYREEE (reference sequence). V shed 4 bases and J 4 bases; nucleotides not matched to a gene: 7. The CDR3 runs 16 residues.

J is TRBJ2-6 and V is TRBV5-1; 9 bases are a match to TRBD2. Trimming cost V 4 bases and J 1 base; bases outside gene matches: 12. The CDR3 is 19 amino acids. The germline V gene has CDR1 SGHRS and CDR2 YFSETQ. CDR3 DNA: TGCGCCAGCAGCCGCATCCCTAGCGGGATTGGGTCTGGGGCCAACGTCCTGACTTTC. Translating it yields CASSRIPSGIGSGANVLTF.

The chain has TRBV29-1 and TRBJ2-7; D unclear. Germline V gives CDR1 SQVTM, CDR2 ANQGSEA. The V gene lost 4 bases and the J gene lost 2 bases, with 9 bases spanning the gap. The CDR3 spans 12 residues. The CDR3: CSVARTPYEQYF. CDR3 coding DNA: TGCAGCGTTGCCCGTACCCCCTACGAGCAGTACTTC.

The chain is built from TRBV29-1 and TRBJ1-1, with D tentatively TRBD1 (5 bases). This CDR3 spans 12 amino acids. V was trimmed by 5 bases and J by 5 bases, leaving 12 bases between them. Looked up from germline, CDR1 is SQVTM and CDR2 is ANQGSEA. As DNA, the CDR3 is TGCAGCGTTCTTCAGGGCAGGACTGAAGCTTTCTTT. This codes for CSVLQGRTEAFF.

This clone was found a few times. The same CDR3 is also encoded by other DNA sequences in this sample. The chain combines TRBV7-2 with TRBJ2-7; D not resolved. Trimming pared 5 bases from V and 4 bases from J, leaving 9 bases between. Germline V CDR1 and CDR2: SGHTA, FQGNSA. This CDR3 contains 12 residues. The DNA of the CDR3 is TGTGCCAGCAGCCTTGTACCTTACGAGCAGTACTTC. It translates to CASSLVPYEQYF.

The chain employs TRBV6-1 and TRBJ2-7, with D perhaps TRBD1 (5 bases). V was trimmed by 2 bases and J by 5 bases, leaving 19 bases between them. Germline CDR1 and CDR2: MNHNS and SASEGT. The CDR3 has 16 amino acids. The CDR3 protein is CASSEFLGRESDEQYF. CDR3 in DNA: TGTGCCAGCAGTGAATTTCTGGGCAGGGAATCTGACGAGCAGTACTTC.

This rearrangement joins TRBV30 to TRBJ1-2; D unresolved. CDR3 length: 14 amino acids. V gave up 1 base and J gave up 4 bases, with 13 bases separating them. CDR1 is GTSNPN and CDR2 is SVGIG in the germline V gene (reference sequence). The CDR3 reads CAWSEAGSVYGYTF. In nucleotides, the CDR3 is TGTGCCTGGAGTGAAGCTGGATCTGTCTATGGCTACACCTTC.

CDR3 bases: TGTGCCAGCAGCGGCGGGACCGGCCATCGGGATGGCTACACCTTC. This sequence encodes CASSGGTGHRDGYTF. The chain joins TRBV5-4 to TRBJ1-2, with D possibly TRBD1 on 5 matching bases. The length of the CDR3 is 15 residues. Germline values: CDR1 SGHNT, CDR2 YYREEE (reference sequence). The V end lost 4 bases, the J end lost 6 bases, and 19 bases lay between the germline ends.

This clone occurred once. The chain employs TRBV6-5 and TRBJ2-7; the D is unclear. V lost 5 bases to trimming and J lost 7 bases, with 15 bases between them. The CDR3 covers 13 residues. Germline loops: CDR1 MNHEY, CDR2 SVGAGI. As DNA, the CDR3 is TGTGCCAGCAGTCCCGAATTTCTGGGGGAGCAGTACTTC. Translating gives CASSPEFLGEQYF.

This chain joins TRBV28 and TRBJ1-5; D remains ambiguous. Trimming removed 3 bases at V and 1 base at J, with 10 bases between. Germline values: CDR1 MDHEN, CDR2 SYDVKM. CDR3 length equals 15 residues. The CDR3 loop reads CASSLGLGSNQPQHF. CDR3 in DNA: TGTGCCAGCAGTTTGGGTCTTGGGAGCAATCAGCCCCAGCATTTT. Variable domain in full (rest from reference TRBV28 and TRBJ1-5): DVKVTQSSRYLVKRTGEKVFLECVQDMDHENMFWYRQDPGLGLRLIYFSYDVKMKEKGDIPEGYSVSREKKERFSLILESASTNQTSMYLCASSLGLGSNQPQHFGDGTRLSIL.

V usage is TRBV30 and J usage is TRBJ2-7, with D perhaps matching TRBD1 (7 bases). The CDR3 extends over 14 amino acids. Germline CDR1 and CDR2: GTSNPN and SVGIG (reference sequence). Trimming stripped 2 bases from V and 5 bases from J, with 16 bases between. The DNA for the CDR3 is TGTGCCTGGAGTCCAGGGGGGAGTGGGAACGAGCAGTACTTC. Translation: CAWSPGGSGNEQYF.

The J gene is TRBJ1-5, the V gene TRBV28, with TRBD1 as a possible D gene (5 bases). V was pared by 5 bases and J by 0 bases, with 17 bases between. The CDR3 has 17 residues. Germline V gene data show CDR1 as MDHEN and CDR2 as SYDVKM. The CDR3 bases are TGTGCCAGCAGTCCGTGGGGCAGGACCGATAGCAATCAGCCCCAGCATTTT. It codes for CASSPWGRTDSNQPQHF. The entire variable domain, with the rest obtained from reference TRBV28 and TRBJ1-5, is as follows: DVKVTQSSRYLVKRTGEKVFLECVQDMDHENMFWYRQDPGLGLRLIYFSYDVKMKEKGDIPEGYSVSREKKERFSLILESASTNQTSMYLCASSPWGRTDSNQPQHFGDGTRLSIL.

The CDR3 spells CASSEGGRVPGELFF. CDR3 nucleotide sequence: TGTGCCAGCAGTGAAGGGGGTCGGGTCCCCGGGGAGCTGTTTTTT. The chain employs TRBV2 and TRBJ2-2; no reliable D call. The CDR3 runs to 15 residues. V lost 1 base and J lost 6, with 12 bases in between. Germline-derived CDR1 and CDR2 are SNHLY and FYNNEI.

The chain links TRBV5-1 to TRBJ2-6; D possibly corresponds to TRBD2 (5 bases). CDR1 is SGHRS and CDR2 is YFSETQ in the germline V gene. The CDR3 is 14 amino acids. Trimming removed 6 bases at V and 0 bases at J, with 7 bases between. CDR3 amino acids: CASTSLSGANVLTF. Here the CDR3 DNA reads TGCGCCAGCACTAGCCTCTCTGGGGCCAACGTCCTGACTTTC.

The rearrangement uses TRBV19 and TRBJ2-1, with TRBD2 matching 7 bases. The CDR3 covers 17 residues. Trimming at V came to 7 bases and at J to 0 bases, leaving 12 bases not matched to a gene. Germline loops: CDR1 LNHDA, CDR2 SQIVND (reference sequence). The CDR3 region has the DNA TGTGCCAGTACTAGATGGGCTAGCGGAAACTCCTACAATGAGCAGTTCTTC. Translating it yields CASTRWASGNSYNEQFF.

This chain uses TRBV19 with TRBJ2-7; the match to TRBD1 covers 9 bases. The CDR3 has 15 amino acids. The germline CDR1 and CDR2 sequences are LNHDA and SQIVND (reference sequence). V lost 4 bases to trimming and J lost 3 bases; unmatched junction nucleotides: 7. CDR3 bases: TGTGCCAGTAGTACCGACGGACAGGGGAGCTACGAGCAGTACTTC. Translated: CASSTDGQGSYEQYF.

The table lists this clone with a count of one. The chain is built from TRBV28 and TRBJ2-3; TRBD1 matches 9 bases. The CDR3 totals 15 residues. Unmatched junction bases numbered 8, after V lost 5 bases and J lost 5 bases. Germline V CDR1 and CDR2: MDHEN, SYDVKM. CDR3 in amino acids: CASSAPGQGGDTQYF. CDR3 sequence (DNA): TGTGCCAGCAGTGCCCCGGGACAGGGTGGAGATACGCAGTATTTT.

V usage is TRBV4-3 and J usage is TRBJ2-3, with unresolved D. Germline CDR1 and CDR2: LGHNA and YSLEER. V gave up 0 bases and J gave up 6 bases, with 10 bases separating them. This CDR3 has 14 residues. The CDR3 loop reads CASSQEHFYDTQYF. The CDR3 bases are TGCGCCAGCAGCCAAGAACATTTTTACGATACGCAGTATTTT.

This clone was observed once. The chain employs TRBV10-3 and TRBJ2-7; no clear D. Trimming cost V 2 bases and J 3 bases, with 5 bases left between them. The CDR3 consists of 12 residues. The germline CDR1 and CDR2 sequences are ENHRY and SYGVKD. CDR3 bases: TGTGCCATCAGTGAGGGGAACTACGAGCAGTACTTC. Residues: CAISEGNYEQYF.